These T cell receptor beta chains were read from a single sample in a study of cytomegalovirus exposure and HLA in healthy donors. Measured with immunoSEQ multiplex PCR; TCRdb has only the in-frame clones, and not every one. The repertoire holds over 150,000 clones, with 70% to 90% as singletons. The sample taken for sequencing was PBMCs. The receptors were sampled from a man aged 25 to 40 in good health and CMV-seropositive. Both conserved end residues are part of each CDR3.

v_call	j_call	cdr3_aa
TRBV7-2	TRBJ2-3	CASSRKTTGTTDTQYF
TRBV25-1	TRBJ2-1	CASSGYSGTSGSNEQFF
TRBV19	TRBJ1-1	CASRTGMNTEAFF
TRBV11-2	TRBJ2-7	CASSLEGGSLGREQYF
TRBV14	TRBJ2-5	CASSPRTSGRLETQYF
TRBV21-1	TRBJ2-6	CASSKPRQPTGANVLTF
TRBV27	TRBJ2-7	CASNPTGTGSYEQYF
TRBV2	TRBJ1-4	CASRTGGSTNEKLFF
TRBV7-2	TRBJ1-1	CASSLDRANTEAFF
TRBV7-8	TRBJ1-4	CASSLAGGPNEKLFF
TRBV4-3	TRBJ1-1	CASSQVGIGGGTEAFF
TRBV19	TRBJ1-2	CASSILTGTEYGYTF
TRBV11-3	TRBJ1-1	CASQGASTEAFF
TRBV23-1	TRBJ1-2	CASSQSGPQGSYGYTF
TRBV6-5	TRBJ2-1	CASSNSGTILGEQFF
TRBV7-2	TRBJ2-3	CASSFGTSTDTQYF
TRBV7-2	TRBJ2-1	CASSPRVAAYNEQFF
TRBV6-4	TRBJ2-1	CASSDLATGEQFF
TRBV4-2	TRBJ2-2	CASSRRLAANTGELFF
TRBV7-2	TRBJ2-2	CASKKDRGHGELFF
TRBV9	TRBJ1-1	CASSVTPTGNTEAFF
TRBV6-5	TRBJ1-2	CASSYGGGATGYTF
TRBV6-5	TRBJ1-5	CASSWFQGANQPQHF
TRBV28	TRBJ1-1	CASSLKQGGAFF
TRBV27	TRBJ1-4	CASSLDYRGPTNEKLFF
TRBV4-3	TRBJ2-7	CASSQLRGRGTYEQYF
TRBV6-4	TRBJ2-1	CASSPGGGDYNEQFF
TRBV11-2	.	CASSQGHSYEQYF